A single sample gave rise to the 28 T cell receptor beta chains below, sequenced in a study of CD8+ T cells in alopecia areata listed by TCRdb under 2018. This specimen's time point label, per the study, means: less than 25 weeks on oral tofacitinib. The sample's treatment or condition, from its label and the paper: oral pan-JAK inhibitor, 5-10 mg twice daily. The protocol used for the library was the immunoSEQ multiplex PCR assay. RNA was extracted from all samples and reverse transcribed into cDNA, which served as template for TCR sequencing. TCRdb stores this immuneACCESS table with in-frame sequences only. Part of the clones is absent; in the studies checked, under half of the shortfall reflects unresolved V genes, and no reason is known for the rest. Across this sample there are 190,000 or so clones, with 55% to 70% seen only once. The ten biggest clones cover under 7% of the sample. The source was CD4+ T cells sorted from blood, collected at week 24, from a patient treated with tofacitinib. The receptors come from a human donor with alopecia areata.

The chain uses TRBV7-9 and TRBJ2-6, with D maybe TRBD2 (5 bases). The germline gives CDR1 SEHNR, CDR2 FQNEAQ (reference sequence). The germline V and J ends were trimmed by 4 bases and 4 bases, with 11 bases remaining between them. The CDR3 runs to 15 residues. The CDR3 reads CASSSRPGGANVLTF. For the CDR3, the DNA is TGTGCCAGCAGCTCAAGGCCGGGAGGGGCCAACGTCCTGACTTTC.

V gene TRBV7-2 combines with J gene TRBJ2-7; 9 bases match TRBD1. This CDR3 is 14 amino acids long. V was clipped by 5 bases and J by 4 bases; unmatched bases: 6. Looked up from germline, CDR1 is SGHTA and CDR2 is FQGNSA. This CDR3 is CASSVGQGMYEQYF. DNA for the CDR3: TGTGCCAGCAGCGTGGGACAGGGCATGTACGAGCAGTACTTC. The whole variable domain, remainder taken from reference TRBV7-2 and TRBJ2-7, is GAGVSQSPSNKVTEKGKDVELRCDPISGHTALYWYRQSLGQGLEFLIYFQGNSAPDKSGLPSDRFSAERTGGSVSTLTIQRTQQEDSAVYLCASSVGQGMYEQYFGPGTRLTVT.

The J gene is TRBJ2-1, the V gene TRBV7-8; D is perhaps TRBD1 (6 bases). The V gene lost 7 bases and the J gene lost 4 bases, with 17 bases spanning the gap. Germline V lookup: CDR1 SGHVS, CDR2 FQNEAQ. The CDR3 sequence is 15 residues long. CDR3: CASTIQGQQYNEQFF. CDR3 nucleotides: TGTGCCAGCACCATACAGGGTCAGCAATACAATGAGCAGTTCTTC. Looking up the rest from reference TRBV7-8 and TRBJ2-1 gives the full variable domain: GAGVSQSPRYKVAKRGQDVALRCDPISGHVSLFWYQQALGQGPEFLTYFQNEAQLDKSGLPSDRFFAERPEGSVSTLKIQRTQQEDSAVYLCASTIQGQQYNEQFFGPGTRLTVL.

The V and J genes are TRBV23-1 and TRBJ2-3; 13 bases line up with TRBD2. TRBV23-1 counts as an open reading frame of uncertain function. V lost 6 bases to trimming and J lost 2 bases; unmatched junction nucleotides: 8. The CDR3 runs to 17 residues. CDR3 region: CASRKIGTSGATDTQYF. The DNA for the CDR3 is TGCGCCAGCAGAAAGATTGGGACTAGCGGGGCCACAGATACGCAGTATTTT.

V is TRBV10-3 and J is TRBJ2-2; a possible D gene is TRBD1 (5 bases). Trimming left V 4 bases short and J 5 bases short, with 11 bases between. Germline V gene data show CDR1 as ENHRY and CDR2 as SYGVKD. There are 14 residues in the CDR3. The CDR3 spells CAISVKGDTGELFF. In DNA, the CDR3 is TGTGCCATCAGTGTAAAAGGGGATACCGGGGAGCTGTTTTTT.

J is TRBJ2-5 and V is TRBV11-2; D not certain. The CDR3 totals 13 residues. Trimming shortened V by 2 bases and J by 4 bases, and 8 bases separated the two germline ends. The germline CDR1 and CDR2 sequences are SGHAT and FQNNGV. The CDR3 sequence: CASSLWEGETQYF. In DNA, the CDR3 is TGTGCCAGCAGCTTATGGGAAGGAGAGACCCAGTACTTC.

The chain joins TRBV9 to TRBJ1-2; 11 nucleotides align to TRBD1. The CDR3 extends over 14 amino acids. V was pared by 5 bases and J by 7 bases, with 7 bases of the junction left unmatched. Germline assignment: CDR1 SGDLS and CDR2 YYNGEE. The CDR3 bases are TGTGCCAGCAGGTTTGGACAGGGGGCTGGTGGCTACACCTTC. Its protein product is CASRFGQGAGGYTF. The variable domain in full, with the rest retrieved from reference TRBV9 and TRBJ1-2, is DSGVTQTPKHLITATGQRVTLRCSPRSGDLSVYWYQQSLDQGLQFLIQYYNGEERAKGNILERFSAQQFPDLHSELNLSSLELGDSALYFCASRFGQGAGGYTFGSGTRLTVV.

This clone was counted between two and nine times. V usage is TRBV6-6 and J usage is TRBJ2-1; 7 positions match TRBD2. Trimming cost V 2 bases and J 1 base; bases outside gene matches: 2. The CDR3 loop spans 15 amino acids. Germline lookup yields CDR1 MNHNY and CDR2 SVGAGI (reference sequence). CDR3 protein: CASSYLGGSYNEQFF. Here the CDR3 DNA reads TGTGCCAGCAGTTACCTGGGGGGGTCCTACAATGAGCAGTTCTTC.

This CDR3 is CASSPGRSVQEKLFF. CDR3 DNA sequence: TGTGCCAGCAGTCCGGGTCGGTCCGTACAGGAAAAACTGTTTTTT. V usage is TRBV27 and J usage is TRBJ1-4; D not resolved. The CDR3 consists of 15 residues. Germline CDR1 MNHEY, CDR2 SMNVEV (reference sequence). Trimming cost V 5 bases and J 8 bases, with 18 bases left between them.

The chain combines TRBV28 with TRBJ1-2; D gene uncertain. This CDR3 is 14 amino acids long. The germline gives CDR1 MDHEN, CDR2 SYDVKM. V lost 2 bases, J lost 2 bases, and 9 bases lay in between. CDR3 in DNA: TGTGCCAGCAGTTTAACCGCGGAGAACTATGGCTACACCTTC. Translating it yields CASSLTAENYGYTF.

This clone was seen more than once but under ten times. V gene TRBV7-2 combines with J gene TRBJ1-5, with TRBD1 matching over 8 bases. The V and J ends lost 3 bases and 6 bases, in that order; junction bases with no gene match: 4. The CDR3 consists of 14 residues. The germline V gene encodes CDR1 SGHTA and CDR2 FQGNSA. As DNA, the CDR3 is TGTGCCAGCAGCTTGACAGGGGCCGGTCAGCCCCAGCATTTT. Amino acid sequence: CASSLTGAGQPQHF.

This clone appeared a few times. This chain joins TRBV29-1 and TRBJ2-3; tentatively, D is TRBD1 or TRBD2 (5 bases each). The CDR3 spans 17 residues. The germline CDR1 and CDR2 sequences are SQVTM and ANQGSEA. Trimming removed 5 bases from V and 1 base from J, with 22 bases in between. The CDR3 nucleotides read TGCAGCGTTATTTCGAGGGGTGCGGCCAGGGGCACAGATACGCAGTATTTT. It yields the protein CSVISRGAARGTDTQYF.

Only a few counts were recorded for this clone. V usage is TRBV5-1 and J usage is TRBJ2-7, with 8 bases identical to TRBD2. The junction had 6 bases not matched to a gene; V was cut back by 2 bases and J by 2 bases. The germline V gene has CDR1 SGHRS and CDR2 YFSETQ. This CDR3 comprises 15 residues. CDR3 in DNA: TGCGCCAGCAGCTTAAAAGCGGGAGAGGCCTACGAGCAGTACTTC. It specifies CASSLKAGEAYEQYF.

This clone was counted only a few times. This chain joins TRBV29-1 and TRBJ1-2; a weak D match, TRBD1 (6 bases). The V end lost 2 bases, the J end lost 8 bases, and 9 bases lay between the germline ends. This CDR3 spans 11 amino acids. Germline CDR1 reads SQVTM; CDR2 reads ANQGSEA. CDR3 DNA sequence: TGCAGCGTTGAAAAGGGGGGAGGCTACACCTTC. Translating it yields CSVEKGGGYTF.

V gene TRBV27 combines with J gene TRBJ2-1, with 9 bases identical to TRBD1. Germline V lookup: CDR1 MNHEY, CDR2 SMNVEV (reference sequence). Trimming at V came to 8 bases and at J to 11 bases, leaving 4 bases not matched to a gene. The CDR3 consists of 11 residues. DNA of the CDR3: TGTGCCAGCGGACAGGGGAGTCAGCAGTTCTTC. Amino acid sequence: CASGQGSQQFF.

This chain joins TRBV19 and TRBJ1-5, with D perhaps TRBD1 (6 bases). V lost 7 bases and J lost 4, with 14 bases in between. The CDR3 covers 14 residues. Germline V CDR1 and CDR2: LNHDA, SQIVND (reference sequence). Here the CDR3 DNA reads TGTGCCAGTACATCGACAGGCTTTAATCAGCCCCAGCATTTT. As protein: CASTSTGFNQPQHF.

The chain combines TRBV28 with TRBJ2-7; the match to TRBD1 covers 8 bases. CDR3 length: 14 amino acids. Germline CDR1 is MDHEN and CDR2 is SYDVKM. Trimming at V came to 7 bases and at J to 3 bases, leaving 8 bases not matched to a gene. The CDR3 here is CASTDRGLVYEQYF. CDR3 in DNA: TGTGCCAGCACCGACAGGGGTCTCGTCTACGAGCAGTACTTC.

The chain employs TRBV5-6 and TRBJ2-7; 7 positions match TRBD2. CDR1 and CDR2 from the germline V gene are SGHDT and YYEEEE. The length of the CDR3 is 14 residues. The V segment lost 2 bases and the J segment 5 bases; nucleotides outside the gene matches: 7. This CDR3 is CASSFSGGSDEQYF. For the CDR3, the DNA is TGTGCCAGCAGCTTTTCGGGAGGAAGCGACGAGCAGTACTTC.

This clone came up a few times. The CDR3 bases are TGTGCCAGTAGTATAGGGACAGGACCTATTTACGAGCAGTACTTC. Protein product: CASSIGTGPIYEQYF. The gene calls are TRBV19 and TRBJ2-7; TRBD1 matches at 7 bases. The V gene's germline CDR1 is LNHDA and CDR2 SQIVND (reference sequence). V lost 1 base, J lost 4 bases, and 7 bases stayed unmatched. CDR3 length: 15 residues.

This clone was recorded a few times. V usage is TRBV6-5 and J usage is TRBJ2-5; perhaps TRBD2 as D (6 bases). V gave up 7 bases and J gave up 3 bases, with 18 bases separating them. CDR3 length: 15 residues. Germline V gene sequence: CDR1 MNHEY, CDR2 SVGAGI. The CDR3 nucleotides read TGTGCCAGCACCGCGGACCGGCCGGGGGAAGAGACCCAGTACTTC. Translating it yields CASTADRPGEETQYF.

This chain links TRBV29-1 with TRBJ2-1; no clear D. Per germline, CDR1 SQVTM and CDR2 ANQGSEA. Trimming pared 4 bases from V and 7 bases from J, leaving 17 bases between. The CDR3 runs 14 residues. CDR3 in DNA: TGCAGCGTTGCTCGGAGCCCTACTTTGAATGAGCAGTTCTTC. Translated, it gives CSVARSPTLNEQFF.

CDR3 DNA: TGTGCCAGCAGTGAACGGGGGGGCCACAATGAGCAGTTCTTC. This codes for CASSERGGHNEQFF. The chain employs TRBV2 and TRBJ2-1; the match to TRBD2 covers 8 bases. CDR3 size: 14 residues. With 2 bases clipped from V and 5 bases from J, the junction kept 2 bases outside the gene matches. Germline loops: CDR1 SNHLY, CDR2 FYNNEI.

This chain uses TRBV28 with TRBJ1-2, with D tentatively TRBD1 (5 bases). V gave up 3 bases and J gave up 5 bases, with 10 bases separating them. This CDR3 comprises 13 residues. Germline CDR1 and CDR2: MDHEN and SYDVKM. The DNA of the CDR3 is TGTGCCAGCAGTTTCAGCCAGGGTTATGGCTACACCTTC. Its translation: CASSFSQGYGYTF.

The chain combines TRBV6-5 with TRBJ1-2, with D unclear. The germline gives CDR1 MNHEY, CDR2 SVGAGI. The CDR3 totals 15 residues. Trimming took off 2 bases at V and 8 bases at J, with 18 bases between the two ends. CDR3 sequence: CASSYRHDYIVGYTF. In DNA form, the CDR3 reads TGTGCCAGCAGTTACCGGCACGACTATATTGTAGGCTACACCTTC.

Remarks on this clone: The sample holds other DNA sequences that translate to the same CDR3. The gene calls are TRBV30 and TRBJ2-1; D not certain. V shed 0 bases and J shed 3 bases, with 6 bases lying between them. Germline CDR1 and CDR2: GTSNPN and SVGIG (reference sequence). This CDR3 has 13 residues. The CDR3 DNA follows: TGTGCCTGGAGTGTATCAGACTACAATGAGCAGTTCTTC. Its protein product is CAWSVSDYNEQFF.

V gene TRBV19 combines with J gene TRBJ2-6; a possible D gene is TRBD2 (6 bases). V was cut by 5 bases and J by 1 base, with 15 bases left in between. This CDR3 spans 17 amino acids. Germline CDR1 and CDR2: LNHDA and SQIVND (reference sequence). CDR3 in DNA: TGTGCCAGTAGTGTACCGGGACTGACGTCTGGGGCCAACGTCCTGACTTTC. The encoded protein is CASSVPGLTSGANVLTF.

In its sample, this clone was seen once. The chain has TRBV10-3 and TRBJ2-5, with 8 bases that match TRBD2. Germline loops: CDR1 ENHRY, CDR2 SYGVKD. The V and J ends lost 2 bases and 2 bases, in that order; junction bases with no gene match: 4. This CDR3 is 15 amino acids long. CDR3 protein: CAISEAASGQETQYF. The DNA of the CDR3 is TGTGCCATCAGTGAGGCGGCTAGCGGGCAAGAGACCCAGTACTTC.

The rearrangement links TRBV25-1 to TRBJ2-5, with TRBD1 identical over 8 bases. V lost 10 bases, J lost 4 bases, and 8 bases stayed unmatched. CDR3 length: 13 amino acids. From germline, CDR1 is MGHDK and CDR2 SYGVNS. The CDR3 reads CATERTGIETQYF. In nucleotides, the CDR3 is TGTGCCACCGAGAGGACAGGGATAGAGACCCAGTACTTC. The entire variable domain, with the rest obtained from reference TRBV25-1 and TRBJ2-5, is as follows: EADIYQTPRYLVIGTGKKITLECSQTMGHDKMYWYQQDPGMELHLIHYSYGVNSTEKGDLSSESTVSRIRTEHFPLTLESARPSHTSQYLCATERTGIETQYFGPGTRLLVL.